These T cell receptor beta chains were read from a single sample in a study of T cells in Graves' hyperthyroidism and ophthalmopathy. MiXCR, applied by TCRdb to the multiplex PCR reads, yields one record per CDR3 protein. The table has about 270,000 distinct CDR3 sequences, about 20% seen once; the top ten hold around 65%. The sequenced sample consisted of blood. These receptors were obtained from a man between 25 and 39 years old with Graves' ophthalmopathy. Both conserved end residues are part of each CDR3. D genes are given only for firm matches. Clone size, where shown, is once, few, many, or a class for clones that have expanded.

many,TRBV5-1,TRBJ2-1,TRBD2,CASSLATIALAGGHNEQFF,TGCGCCAGCAGCTTGGCCACTATCGCGCTCGCGGGAGGTCACAATGAGCAGTTCTTC
many,TRBV12-3/TRBV12-4,TRBJ1-3,NA,CASSSNTRGNTIYF,TGTGCCAGCAGCTCTAATACGCGCGGAAACACCATATATTTT
few,TRBV14,TRBJ1-1,NA,CASSVGVTTEAFF,TGTGCCAGCAGCGTGGGGGTCACCACTGAAGCTTTCTTT
many,TRBV2,TRBJ2-5,TRBD2,CASSERELETQYF,TGTGCCAGCAGTGAGCGGGAGCTTGAGACCCAGTACTTC
NA,TRBV28,TRBJ1-2,NA,CASSAPNYGYTF,TGTGCCAGCAGCGCCCCGAACTATGGCTACACCTTC
few,TRBV27,TRBJ2-3,TRBD2,CASSWAGERDTQYF,TGTGCCAGCAGTTGGGCGGGAGAGAGGGATACGCAGTATTTT
NA,TRBV9,TRBJ2-3,TRBD1,CASSVTGGGWADTQYF,TGTGCCAGCAGCGTAACAGGGGGCGGGTGGGCAGATACGCAGTATTTT
many,TRBV5-1,TRBJ2-1,TRBD2,CASRSTGTSGKNEQFF,TGCGCCAGCAGATCGACCGGGACTAGCGGGAAAAATGAGCAGTTCTTC
NA,TRBV28,TRBJ2-7,NA,CASSLVGNTYEQYF,TGTGCCAGCAGTCTCGTCGGGAACACCTACGAGCAGTACTTC
NA,TRBV5-1,TRBJ2-5,NA,CASSPSPGETQYF,TGCGCCAGCAGCCCGTCCCCGGGGGAGACCCAGTACTTC
NA,TRBV7-9,TRBJ2-5,TRBD1,CASSTTGTGGQAQYF,TGTGCCAGCAGCACGACCGGGACAGGGGGGCAGGCCCAGTACTTC
NA,TRBV6-1,TRBJ1-2,NA,CASSGRRSANYGYTF,TGTGCCAGCAGTGGCCGTAGGTCAGCTAACTATGGCTACACCTTC
few,TRBV30,TRBJ2-2,NA,CAWSMRRDTGELFF,TGTGCCTGGAGTATGCGTAGGGACACCGGGGAGCTGTTTTTT
many,TRBV11-3,TRBJ1-1,NA,CASSLVTEAFF,TGTGCCAGCAGCTTAGTCACTGAAGCTTTCTTT
NA,TRBV6-1,TRBJ1-2,NA,CASSIRGPYGYTF,TGTGCCAGCTCAATCCGGGGGCCCTATGGCTACACCTTC
NA,TRBV28,TRBJ2-7,NA,CASSLWGRDNEQYF,TGTGCCAGCAGTTTATGGGGCCGGGACAACGAGCAGTACTTC
many,TRBV28,TRBJ2-7,NA,CASSLNKYEQYF,TGTGCCAGCAGTTTAAATAAGTACGAGCAGTACTTC
many,TRBV10-2,TRBJ2-2,NA,CASSGQTNTGELFF,TGCGCCAGCAGTGGACAGACGAACACCGGGGAGCTGTTTTTT
many,TRBV2,TRBJ1-1,NA,CASRGQYTEAFF,TGTGCCAGCCGCGGGCAGTACACTGAAGCTTTCTTT
few,TRBV5-5,TRBJ2-2,NA,CASSPLAATGELFF,TGTGCCAGCAGCCCTTTGGCGGCGACCGGGGAGCTGTTTTTT
few,TRBV7-3,TRBJ2-6,TRBD1,CASSLDGTALSGANDLTF,TGTGCCAGCAGCTTAGATGGGACAGCCTTATCTGGGGCCAACGACCTGACTTTC
NA,TRBV30,TRBJ2-3,NA,CAWSPRGTDTQYF,TGTGCCTGGAGTCCTCGGGGCACAGATACGCAGTATTTT
NA,TRBV6-1,TRBJ2-2,NA,CATHRGGGGRIGGELFF,TGTGCCACCCACCGGGGAGGGGGCGGTCGGATTGGCGGGGAGCTGTTTTTT
NA,TRBV29-1,TRBJ2-7,TRBD2,CSVEDRTSFPYEQYF,TGCAGCGTTGAAGATAGGACTAGCTTTCCCTACGAGCAGTACTTC
many,TRBV6-1,TRBJ2-7,TRBD2,CASSESGRSRREQYF,TGTGCCAGCAGTGAGAGCGGGAGGTCTAGGCGCGAGCAGTACTTC
NA,TRBV6-1,TRBJ2-7,NA,CASSEADGTYEQYF,TGTGCCAGCAGTGAAGCCGACGGTACCTACGAGCAGTACTTC
NA,TRBV11-1,TRBJ2-1,TRBD1,CASVMSGQGYNEQFF,TGTGCCAGCGTGATGAGCGGACAGGGTTACAATGAGCAGTTCTTC
many,TRBV18,TRBJ2-1,NA,CASSPGTNNNEQFF,TGTGCCAGCTCACCCGGGACGAATAACAATGAGCAGTTCTTC
NA,TRBV6-1,TRBJ1-1,NA,CASSAETRARLRDTEAFF,TGTGCCAGCAGTGCCGAGACAAGAGCCCGTCTTAGAGACACTGAAGCTTTCTTT
many,TRBV20-1,TRBJ2-3,TRBD1,CSASELPGQGRDTQYF,TGCAGTGCTAGCGAACTTCCGGGACAGGGGCGAGATACGCAGTATTTT
few,TRBV6-1,TRBJ2-3,TRBD1,CASRSQGDTQYF,TGTGCCAGCAGATCACAGGGGGATACGCAGTATTTT
NA,TRBV30,TRBJ2-1,NA,CAGGRGSEQFF,TGTGCAGGGGGGAGGGGAAGTGAGCAGTTCTTC
few,TRBV20-1,TRBJ1-2,TRBD1,CSAPGQGSYTF,TGCAGTGCTCCGGGACAGGGGAGCTACACCTTC
few,TRBV6-1,TRBJ2-3,NA,CASSSTVADTQYF,TGTGCCAGCAGCTCTACGGTCGCAGATACGCAGTATTTT
NA,TRBV5-1,TRBJ2-4,TRBD1,CASSLVPTGGGNIQYF,TGCGCCAGCAGCTTGGTCCCGACAGGGGGAGGAAACATTCAGTACTTC
NA,TRBV29-1,TRBJ2-1,TRBD2,CSVVTSAYNEQFF,TGCAGCGTCGTAACTAGCGCATACAATGAGCAGTTCTTC
many,TRBV11-2,TRBJ2-1,NA,CASSPRALSGTEQFF,TGTGCCAGCAGCCCTAGGGCCCTATCGGGCACTGAGCAGTTCTTC
many,TRBV30,TRBJ2-3,NA,CAWSVRDTQYF,TGTGCCTGGAGTGTACGGGATACGCAGTATTTT
NA,TRBV5-1,TRBJ2-4,NA,CASSSELVNIQYF,TGCGCCAGCAGCTCGGAACTAGTGAACATTCAGTACTTC
NA,TRBV5-1,TRBJ1-4,NA,CASSLVAFGTNEKLFF,TGCGCCAGCAGCTTGGTGGCTTTTGGGACTAATGAAAAACTGTTTTTT
NA,TRBV28,TRBJ2-2,TRBD1,CASSTRTGWNTGELFF,TGTGCCAGCAGTACAAGGACAGGGTGGAACACCGGGGAGCTGTTTTTT
few,TRBV24-1,TRBJ2-2,TRBD2,CATSDPYWGGPATGELFF,TGTGCCACCAGTGATCCCTACTGGGGAGGGCCGGCCACCGGGGAGCTGTTTTTT
few,TRBV24-1,TRBJ2-7,TRBD1,CATSEAGTGTYEQYF,TGTGCCACCAGTGAAGCCGGGACAGGGACCTACGAGCAGTACTTC
many,TRBV6-1,TRBJ1-5,TRBD1,CASLPQGGQPQHF,TGTGCCAGCTTACCCCAGGGGGGTCAGCCCCAGCATTTT
NA,TRBV29-1,TRBJ2-5,NA,CSVGRGTPLKETQYF,TGCAGCGTTGGTCGTGGAACTCCACTTAAAGAGACCCAGTACTTC
NA,TRBV12-3/TRBV12-4,TRBJ2-2,TRBD2,CASKKLAGVVNTGELFF,TGTGCCAGCAAAAAATTAGCGGGAGTGGTGAACACCGGGGAGCTGTTTTTT
NA,TRBV27,TRBJ2-7,TRBD1,CASSRWTGQDEQYF,TGTGCCAGCAGCCGTTGGACAGGTCAGGACGAGCAGTACTTC
NA,TRBV2,TRBJ2-5,NA,CASGYQQETQYF,TGTGCCAGCGGGTACCAACAAGAGACCCAGTACTTC
NA,TRBV28,TRBJ1-6,NA,CASSSTGGDNSPLHF,TGTGCCAGCAGTTCAACGGGGGGAGATAATTCACCCCTCCACTTT
NA,TRBV11-3,TRBJ1-2,TRBD1,CASSSDRDRVGDYGYTF,TGTGCCAGCAGCTCTGATCGGGACAGGGTAGGTGACTATGGCTACACCTTC